This paragraph covers one T cell receptor beta chain sequence. Germline assignment: CDR1 SGDLS and CDR2 YYNGEE. This CDR3 is 15 amino acids long. The ends lost 7 bases at V and 5 bases at J; junction bases unmatched: 12. The entry originates in a study of shared clonotypes between healthy human individuals. The assay used deep level. Genomic DNA of every subset was divided equally among multiple immunoSEQ plates. Some clones are missing from TCRdb's copy, which holds only in-frame ones; the method was immunoSEQ multiplex PCR. Here the sample spans about 1.5 million clones, under 99% being singletons. None of the donors, who were healthy HIV-negative adults, had recently had acute infections or vaccinations.

The material sequenced was naive CD4+ T cells sorted from blood. Subset given: CD45RA+ positively selected. The sequence came from a man younger than 40 in good health. This chain connects TRBV9 to TRBJ2-5; TRBD2 matches at 9 bases. Here the CDR3 reads CASSRLAGLMETQYF. For the CDR3, the DNA is TGTGCCAGCTCTAGGCTAGCGGGATTGATGGAGACCCAGTACTTC.